In this sample, the clone carrying this T cell receptor (beta chain) turned up many times. This record belongs to a study of human T cells and chemical hapten exposure. Time point: patch test 1, 2 weeks after DPC sensitization. Treatment: therapeutic diphenylcyclopropenone sensitization with weekly scalp DPC. TCRdb passed the RACE reads through MiXCR, listing each CDR3 protein once. There are roughly 190,000 distinct CDR3 sequences in the sample; around 24% occur only once, and under 7.5% lies in the top ten. The CDR3 has 17 residues. After removal of 4 bases from V and 5 bases from J, the junction contained 13 bases not matched to a gene. Germline V gives CDR1 SGHTA, CDR2 FQGTGA.

This sequence originates from a woman between 50 and 59 years old with alopecia areata. Some clones in this sample may be carry-over from other donors' samples. Specimen: whole blood, collected in connection with sensitization to the hapten diphenylcyclopropenone (DPC). The V and J genes are TRBV7-3 and TRBJ1-4, with 7 bases that match TRBD1. DNA for the CDR3: TGTGCCAGCAGCTGGGACAGAGGGCCGGGTGAAAATGAAAAACTGTTTTTT. Amino acids: CASSWDRGPGENEKLFF.